This entry lists 27 T cell receptor beta chains sequenced from one sample in a study of blood T cell repertoires in COVID-19. Method: immunoSEQ multiplex PCR; TCRdb's copy keeps in-frame clones and lacks some. This table has 200,000 to 250,000 clones, 70% to 90% appearing once. What was sequenced was peripheral blood. All receptors derive from a woman in her 50s with COVID-19, enrolled during active disease.

This chain connects TRBV4-1 to TRBJ2-1, with 8 bases that match TRBD2. V lost 1 base to trimming and J lost 6 bases; unmatched junction nucleotides: 11. Germline V gene lookup returns CDR1 MGHRA and CDR2 YSYEKL. CDR3 size: 17 residues. CDR3 protein: CASSQGVYSGASNEQFF. Written as DNA, the CDR3 is TGCGCCAGCAGCCAAGGCGTCTATAGCGGGGCCTCCAATGAGCAGTTCTTC.

The chain has TRBV9 and TRBJ1-2; TRBD1 might be the D (5 bases). This CDR3 has 12 residues. Trimming shortened V by 1 base and J by 8 bases, and 9 bases separated the two germline ends. The V gene's germline CDR1 is SGDLS and CDR2 YYNGEE. Written as DNA, the CDR3 is TGTGCCAGCAGCGTATCTTCAGGGGGCTACACCTTC. It yields the protein CASSVSSGGYTF.

The CDR3: CASSPQGTSGAHTGELFF. CDR3 nucleotide sequence: TGTGCCAGCAGCCCCCAGGGGACTAGCGGGGCCCACACCGGGGAGCTGTTTTTT. This sequence joins TRBV7-7 and TRBJ2-2, with 13 bases aligning to TRBD2. This CDR3 comprises 18 residues. V shed 5 bases and J 3 bases; nucleotides not matched to a gene: 9. Germline loops: CDR1 SSHAT, CDR2 FNYEAQ (reference sequence).

The rearrangement links TRBV7-9 to TRBJ2-1; 12 nucleotides agree with TRBD2. The germline gives CDR1 SEHNR, CDR2 FQNEAQ (reference sequence). There are 12 residues in the CDR3. The trim removed 4 bases at V and 16 bases at J, leaving 5 bases unmatched. CDR3 residues: CASSSILAGGFF. In nucleotides, the CDR3 is TGTGCCAGCAGCTCGATACTAGCGGGGGGATTCTTC.

The V and J genes are TRBV7-9 and TRBJ2-3, with 10 nucleotides matching TRBD1. The CDR3 contains 19 residues. Trimming took 5 bases from V and 2 from J; bases not matched to a gene: 16. Germline V gives CDR1 SEHNR, CDR2 FQNEAQ (reference sequence). The DNA for the CDR3 is TGTGCCAGCAGCGATCGATCGGGACAGGGGTCTCTTCCCACAGATACGCAGTATTTT. Protein: CASSDRSGQGSLPTDTQYF.

The rearrangement links TRBV19 to TRBJ1-5, with D tentatively TRBD1 (5 bases). V lost 0 bases and J lost 5, with 11 bases in between. Germline CDR1 LNHDA, CDR2 SQIVND (reference sequence). The CDR3 extends over 15 amino acids. CDR3: CASSIDGGVYQPQHF. The CDR3 DNA sequence: TGTGCCAGTAGTATAGATGGGGGGGTGTATCAGCCCCAGCATTTT.

The chain joins TRBV5-8 to TRBJ2-6, with D maybe TRBD1 (6 bases). V gave up 1 base and J gave up 0 bases, with 17 bases separating them. Germline values: CDR1 SGHTS, CDR2 YDEGEE. This CDR3 has 19 residues. The CDR3 here is CASSLRSLDRHSGANVLTF. CDR3 nucleotides: TGTGCCAGCAGCTTGAGATCTTTGGACAGACACTCTGGGGCCAACGTCCTGACTTTC. The whole variable domain, filled in from reference TRBV5-8 and TRBJ2-6, reads EAGVTQSPTHLIKTRGQQATLRCSPISGHTSVYWYQQALGLGLQFLLWYDEGEERNRGNFPPRFSGRQFPNYSSELNVNALELEDSALYLCASSLRSLDRHSGANVLTFGAGSRLTVL.

The chain carries TRBV19 and TRBJ1-5; 7 nucleotides align to TRBD1. Germline assignment: CDR1 LNHDA and CDR2 SQIVND (reference sequence). The CDR3 extends over 14 amino acids. J was trimmed by 7 bases and V by 5 bases; bases with no gene match: 8. CDR3 sequence: CASSVQGEHQPQHF. The CDR3, as DNA: TGTGCCAGTAGTGTCCAGGGGGAGCACCAGCCCCAGCATTTT.

This sequence joins TRBV10-1 and TRBJ2-5; 8 positions agree with TRBD2. The CDR3 has 16 amino acids. Germline assignment: CDR1 WNHNN and CDR2 SYGVQD (reference sequence). After removal of 5 bases from V and 0 bases from J, the junction contained 8 bases not matched to a gene. Here the CDR3 reads CASSLAGPSNQETQYF. As DNA, the CDR3 is TGCGCCAGCAGTTTAGCGGGACCTTCGAACCAAGAGACCCAGTACTTC.

This chain uses TRBV24-1 with TRBJ2-1, with 10 bases identical to TRBD2. Trimming removed 1 base from V and 8 bases from J; junction bases left unmatched: 10. CDR1 KGHDR and CDR2 SFDVKD come from the germline V gene. CDR3 size: 17 residues. The CDR3 reads CATSDFGASGGGYEQFF. The CDR3 coding sequence is TGTGCCACCAGTGATTTTGGGGCCAGCGGGGGGGGCTATGAGCAGTTCTTC.

The chain has TRBV6-1 and TRBJ1-3; D call uncertain. Germline CDR1 reads MNHNS; CDR2 reads SASEGT. The CDR3 runs to 15 residues. V was clipped by 3 bases and J by 0 bases, with 9 bases between them. CDR3 DNA sequence: TGTGCCAGCAGTGACCCGGGGATCTCTGGAAACACCATATATTTT. Translated: CASSDPGISGNTIYF.

V gene TRBV2 combines with J gene TRBJ2-3; D possibly corresponds to TRBD2 (6 bases). The CDR3 has 11 amino acids. Germline V CDR1 and CDR2: SNHLY, FYNNEI. V was pared by 8 bases and J by 9 bases, with 12 bases between. The CDR3 loop is CASLAGRTQYF. CDR3 coding DNA: TGTGCCAGCCTCGCGGGGAGGACGCAGTATTTT.

The chain couples TRBV5-4 to TRBJ1-1; D uncertain. The CDR3 loop spans 13 amino acids. Trimming took off 4 bases at V and 10 bases at J, with 17 bases between the two ends. CDR1 SGHNT and CDR2 YYREEE come from the germline V gene (reference sequence). DNA for the CDR3: TGTGCCAGCAGCAGGGCCGGGAGTGGGGTAGCTTTCTTT. Translating it yields CASSRAGSGVAFF.

The chain combines TRBV6-6 with TRBJ1-2; D is perhaps TRBD1 (6 bases). The CDR3 runs to 16 residues. The germline V gene encodes CDR1 MNHNY and CDR2 SVGAGI (reference sequence). Trimming pared 2 bases from V and 8 bases from J, leaving 21 bases between. CDR3 sequence (DNA): TGTGCCAGCAGTTACCCCCCCGGGACACGGGTGGGGGGCTACACCTTC. Translated: CASSYPPGTRVGGYTF.

V is TRBV28 and J is TRBJ1-6, with TRBD1 identical over 8 bases. The length of the CDR3 is 15 residues. V dropped 7 bases and J dropped 6; count of bases not matched to a gene: 8. Germline CDR1 and CDR2: MDHEN and SYDVKM. Here the CDR3 DNA reads TGTGCCAGCAATGCCCCTACAGGGGGTAATTCACCCCTCCACTTT. Amino acids: CASNAPTGGNSPLHF.

This clone has only one observation. The chain employs TRBV11-3 and TRBJ2-1; 7 positions match TRBD2. The CDR3 contains 14 residues. Germline values: CDR1 SGHNT, CDR2 YENEEA. J was trimmed by 6 bases and V by 5 bases; bases with no gene match: 7. CDR3 in DNA: TGTGCCAGCAGCCCCTACCGCGGGGGCAATGAGCAGTTCTTC. Amino acids: CASSPYRGGNEQFF.

The chain recombines TRBV5-1 with TRBJ2-5; D remains unclear. Trimming shortened V by 0 bases and J by 2 bases, and 8 bases separated the two germline ends. Germline assignment: CDR1 SGHRS and CDR2 YFSETQ. CDR3 size: 14 residues. The chain's CDR3 is CASSLGANQETQYF. CDR3 sequence (DNA): TGCGCCAGCAGCTTGGGTGCTAATCAAGAGACCCAGTACTTC. Filled out from reference TRBV5-1 and TRBJ2-5, the complete variable domain reads KAGVTQTPRYLIKTRGQQVTLSCSPISGHRSVSWYQQTPGQGLQFLFEYFSETQRNKGNFPGRFSGRQFSNSRSEMNVSTLELGDSALYLCASSLGANQETQYFGPGTRLLVL.

This sequence joins TRBV6-6 and TRBJ2-5; TRBD2 matches 9 bases. V was pared by 5 bases and J by 2 bases, with 12 bases of the junction left unmatched. This CDR3 has 17 residues. CDR1 is MNHNY, CDR2 SVGAGI, per germline (reference sequence). This CDR3 reads CASSPLTSGPTQETQYF. CDR3 DNA: TGTGCCAGCAGTCCCCTAACTAGCGGGCCGACTCAAGAGACCCAGTACTTC.

The CDR3 reads CASSVGIRGGTDTQYF. CDR3 nucleotide sequence: TGTGCCAGCAGCGTAGGAATTCGGGGGGGAACAGATACGCAGTATTTT. The chain is built from TRBV9 and TRBJ2-3; 8 bases map to TRBD2. Germline V gene sequence: CDR1 SGDLS, CDR2 YYNGEE. This CDR3 has 16 amino acids. V lost 0 bases to trimming and J lost 3 bases; unmatched junction nucleotides: 6.

The chain carries TRBV19 and TRBJ1-1; perhaps TRBD1 as D (6 bases). Trimming shortened V by 3 bases and J by 5 bases, and 13 bases separated the two germline ends. Germline lookup yields CDR1 LNHDA and CDR2 SQIVND (reference sequence). The length of the CDR3 is 14 residues. The CDR3 loop reads CASSMGRGSTEAFF. CDR3 sequence (DNA): TGTGCCAGTAGTATGGGCAGGGGAAGTACTGAAGCTTTCTTT.

This clone was seen more than once but under ten times. This sequence joins TRBV28 and TRBJ1-5; D is ambiguous. V shed 5 bases and J shed 1 base, with 18 bases lying between them. This CDR3 spans 17 amino acids. CDR1 is MDHEN and CDR2 is SYDVKM in the germline V gene. The CDR3 sequence is CASSPDPDYGSNQPQHF. The CDR3 DNA is TGTGCCAGCAGTCCCGACCCAGACTACGGCAGCAATCAGCCCCAGCATTTT.

The chain combines TRBV2 with TRBJ2-3; 7 positions match TRBD2. With V trimmed by 8 bases and J by 9 bases, 2 bases remained unmatched. The CDR3 spans 10 residues. CDR1 and CDR2 (germline): SNHLY, FYNNEI. In DNA, the CDR3 is TGTGCCAGCGGGAGGGCGACGCAGTATTTT. Translating gives CASGRATQYF. Filled out from reference TRBV2 and TRBJ2-3, the complete variable domain reads EPEVTQTPSHQVTQMGQEVILRCVPISNHLYFYWYRQILGQKVEFLVSFYNNEISEKSEIFDDQFSVERPDGSNFTLKIRSTKLEDSAMYFCASGRATQYFGPGTRLTVL.

J is TRBJ1-5 and V is TRBV6-5; no reliable D call. Trimming left V 5 bases short and J 2 bases short, with 13 bases between. Germline V gives CDR1 MNHEY, CDR2 SVGAGI. The CDR3 runs 15 residues. CDR3 sequence (DNA): TGTGCCAGCAGTAACGGTCGGTCGGGCAATCAGCCCCAGCATTTT. Encoded protein: CASSNGRSGNQPQHF.

This chain uses TRBV5-1 with TRBJ2-3; 15 bases align to TRBD2. From germline, CDR1 is SGHRS and CDR2 YFSETQ. The CDR3 runs to 15 residues. V trimming: 4 bases; J trimming: 6 bases; junction bases outside the gene matches: 3. The CDR3 nucleotides are TGCGCCAGCAGCCGGACTAGCGGGGGGGCGGATACGCAGTATTTT. Residues: CASSRTSGGADTQYF.

V gene TRBV24-1 combines with J gene TRBJ2-5, with no clear D. Germline-derived CDR1 and CDR2 are KGHDR and SFDVKD. Trimming removed 5 bases from V and 4 bases from J, with 10 bases in between. The CDR3 sequence is 13 residues long. The CDR3 DNA is TGTGCCACCAGTGTAAGTTGGAGAGAGACCCAGTACTTC. As protein: CATSVSWRETQYF.

CDR3 DNA sequence: TGTGCCAGCACGAGAAACAGGGAAGGTGGCGGGGGGGCGAACACCGGGGAGCTGTTTTTT. Its protein is CASTRNREGGGGANTGELFF. This sequence joins TRBV2 and TRBJ2-2, with 9 bases that match TRBD2. The V gene's germline CDR1 is SNHLY and CDR2 FYNNEI. V shed 7 bases and J 0 bases; nucleotides not matched to a gene: 18. The CDR3 runs 20 residues.

This chain links TRBV27 with TRBJ1-2; no definite D call. The CDR3 sequence is 12 residues long. CDR1 and CDR2 from the germline V gene are MNHEY and SMNVEV (reference sequence). Trimming left V 4 bases short and J 6 bases short, with 9 bases between. CDR3 in amino acids: CASSWSEDGYTF. The CDR3 nucleotides read TGTGCCAGCAGTTGGTCAGAGGATGGCTACACCTTC.